This TCR beta chain was recovered during a study of CD8 T cells in Susac syndrome. The RNA, roughly 0.45 to 1 ug, was put through reverse transcription using random hexamers. TCRdb used MiXCR to reprocess the immunoSEQ multiplex PCR reads, holding one entry per CDR3 protein. The sample lists 250,000 to 300,000 distinct CDR3 sequences, around 85% occurring once. Germline-derived CDR1 and CDR2 are MGHRA and YSYEKL. The CDR3 loop spans 14 amino acids. Sequenced sample: CD8+ T cells from PBMCs. The clonotype comes from a human donor with multiple sclerosis. V and J are TRBV4-1 and TRBJ2-1; D is perhaps TRBD2 (5 bases). TRBJ2-7 explains the end of the DNA better; the J call may be wrong. The DNA for the CDR3 is TGCGCCAGCAGCCAAGATCTTTCGGGGAATGAGCAGTACTTC. This translates into CASSQDLSGNEQYF.